This T cell receptor (beta chain) was sequenced during a study of blood T cell repertoires in COVID-19. About the research overall: Samples came from the United States, Italy and Spain, spanning acute and convalescent COVID-19. In each case, the material was cDNA or gDNA derived from T cells, B-cell-depleted T cells, or PBMCs.

Original analysis: The assay estimated nucleated cells by amplifying reference gene primers. The assay was immunoSEQ multiplex PCR, and TCRdb's table has in-frame clones only and misses some. V, J and clone size were drawn from that table, and D and trimming were deduced from the DNA. The sample contains 90,000 to 120,000 clones, about 80% of which appear only once. CDR3 length: 16 amino acids. The V segment lost 4 bases and the J segment 1 base; nucleotides outside the gene matches: 5. Germline CDR1 LGHNA, CDR2 YNFKEQ. The TCR sequence derives from a woman older than 75 with active or convalescent COVID-19. The V gene is TRBV4-2, the J gene TRBJ2-3; the match to TRBD2 covers 10 bases. Material: peripheral blood. The CDR3 coding sequence is TGTGCCAGCAGCCTGGCCGGGACTAGCGGCACAGATACGCAGTATTTT. It yields the protein CASSLAGTSGTDTQYF.